This T cell receptor (beta chain) was identified in a study of T-cell memory formation after mild COVID-19. TCRalpha and TCRbeta libraries used 5'RACE with constant-segment primers and UMIs. TCRdb reanalysed the 5' RACE reads using MiXCR and keeps one entry per CDR3 protein. Counted here are 300,000 to 400,000 distinct CDR3 sequences, approximately 27% occurring once; the ten biggest clones make up 13%. The V gene's germline CDR1 is SGHRS and CDR2 YFSETQ. The V end lost 4 bases, the J end lost 2 bases, and 9 bases lay between the germline ends. The CDR3 sequence is 13 residues long. This TCR came from an adult woman who had mild COVID-19 (a few samples of this study predate the infection). Cell type and time point are not known. The sample consisted of PBMCs or a T cell subset sorted from them (not recorded which). This chain connects TRBV5-1 to TRBJ1-1; weak D call: TRBD1 (5 bases). This CDR3 is CASSTGPNTEAFF. For the CDR3, the DNA is TGCGCCAGCAGCACGGGGCCTAACACTGAAGCTTTCTTT.